The present entry profiles one T cell receptor (beta chain) with its context. Its matching antigen is unknown. The sample is drawn from a study of beta chain features in type 1 diabetes. Whole-study findings and limits: Since sequencing was performed on cDNA, cells with high TCR expression could be over-represented. Researchers report that Type 1 diabetes patients had moderately but significantly shorter TCRB CDR3s across all four CD4+ subsets.

CD4+ cells of the naive, central memory, regulatory and stem cell-like memory types were sorted via CD45RO/CCR7/CD25/CD127/CD95/CD27. V lost 4 bases and J 4 bases, leaving 16 bases between the germline ends. This CDR3 spans 15 amino acids. The germline V gene encodes CDR1 SEHNR and CDR2 FQNEAQ (reference sequence). TCRB transcripts that were expressed got sequenced, as all of the isolated RNA had been reverse transcribed. TCRdb's table, derived via immunoSEQ multiplex PCR, lists solely in-frame clones and lacks some. The profile shows 150,000 to 200,000 clones, roughly 60% of them singletons. The gene calls are TRBV7-9 and TRBJ1-2; the D gene is possibly TRBD1 (5 bases). The sample was naive CD4+ T cells from blood. The origin of this receptor is a man aged 30 to 39 with type 1 diabetes. CDR3 DNA sequence: TGTGCCAGCAGCTGGATCCGGGACCGGGGCTATGGCTACACCTTC. Translation: CASSWIRDRGYGYTF. Filled out from reference TRBV7-9 and TRBJ1-2, the complete variable domain reads DTGVSQNPRHKITKRGQNVTFRCDPISEHNRLYWYRQTLGQGPEFLTYFQNEAQLEKSRLLSDRFSAERPKGSFSTLEIQRTEQGDSAMYLCASSWIRDRGYGYTFGSGTRLTVV.